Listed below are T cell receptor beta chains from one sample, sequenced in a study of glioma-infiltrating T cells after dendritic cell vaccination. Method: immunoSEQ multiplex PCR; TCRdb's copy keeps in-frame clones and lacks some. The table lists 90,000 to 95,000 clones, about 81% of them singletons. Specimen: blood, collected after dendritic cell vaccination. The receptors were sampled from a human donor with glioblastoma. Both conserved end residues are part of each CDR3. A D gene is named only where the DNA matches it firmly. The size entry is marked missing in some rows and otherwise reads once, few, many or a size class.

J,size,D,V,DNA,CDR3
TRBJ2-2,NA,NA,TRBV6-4,TGTGCCAGCAAACCGGGACAAGACACCGGGGAGCTGTTTTTT,CASKPGQDTGELFF
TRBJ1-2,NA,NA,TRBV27,TGTGCCAGCAGTTTATCATATCTGGCGGCAGGGAAGGACTATGGCTACACCTTC,CASSLSYLAAGKDYGYTF
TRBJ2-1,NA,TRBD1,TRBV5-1,TGCGCCAGCAGCTTGGGACAGGGGAATGAGCAGTTCTTC,CASSLGQGNEQFF
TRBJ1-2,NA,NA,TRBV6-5,TGTGCCAGCAGTTACTCTCGAGGGGACATAGGTGGCTACACCTTC,CASSYSRGDIGGYTF
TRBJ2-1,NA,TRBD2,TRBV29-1,TGCAGCGTTTTGACTAGCAGCGATGAGCAGTTCTTC,CSVLTSSDEQFF
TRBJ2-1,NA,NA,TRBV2,TGTGCCAGCAACCCCCGAGATGAGCAGTTCTTC,CASNPRDEQFF
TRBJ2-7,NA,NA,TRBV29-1,TGCAGCGTCAGGGGGGACTCCTACGAGCAGTACTTC,CSVRGDSYEQYF
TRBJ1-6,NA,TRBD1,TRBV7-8,TGTGCCAGCAGACTCCAACAGGGGGAAAATTCACCCCTCCACTTT,CASRLQQGENSPLHF
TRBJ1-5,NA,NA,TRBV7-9,TGTGCCAGCAGCCCGTCTCGTAGGGCAGGGAACAATCATCAGCCCCAGCATTTT,CASSPSRRAGNNHQPQHF
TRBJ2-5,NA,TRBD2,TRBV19,TGTGCCAGTAGTGGGACTAGCGGGTGGCAAGAGACCCAGTACTTC,CASSGTSGWQETQYF
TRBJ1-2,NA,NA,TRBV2,TGTGCCAGCAGTGGACAGGCCTACTATGGCTACACCTTC,CASSGQAYYGYTF
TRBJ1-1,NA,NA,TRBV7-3,TGTGCCAGCAGCTTAATGACAGGGAACACTGAAGCTTTCTTT,CASSLMTGNTEAFF
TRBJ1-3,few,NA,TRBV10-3,TGTGCCATCGGGAGGCAGACTGGAAACACCATATATTTT,CAIGRQTGNTIYF
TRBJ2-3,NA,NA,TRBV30,TGTGCCTGGAGTTCCTATGGAGCAGATACGCAGTATTTT,CAWSSYGADTQYF
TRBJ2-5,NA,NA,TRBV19,TGTGCCAGTAGTATGGCCAGGCAAGAGACCCAGTACTTC,CASSMARQETQYF
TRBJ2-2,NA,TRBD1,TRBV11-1,TGTGCCAGCAGCTCCCGACAGGGGTCCGGGGAGCTGTTTTTT,CASSSRQGSGELFF
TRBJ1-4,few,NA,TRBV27,TGTGCCAGCAGTGCCTGGGACACAACTAATGAAAAACTGTTTTTT,CASSAWDTTNEKLFF
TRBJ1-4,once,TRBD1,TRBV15,TGTGCCACCAGCAGAGAGGGGGGACAGGGTGGAAAACTGTTTTTT,CATSREGGQGGKLFF
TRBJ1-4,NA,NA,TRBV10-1,TGCGCCAGCAGTGATGGAAGGGGGAACGAAAAACTGTTTTTT,CASSDGRGNEKLFF
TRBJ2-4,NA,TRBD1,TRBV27,TGTGCCAGCAGCCCAGGGGGCGTGGGCAAAAACATTCAGTACTTC,CASSPGGVGKNIQYF
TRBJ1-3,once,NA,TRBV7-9,TGTGCCAGCAGCTCCCGACAGGCTCCCTCTGGAAACACCATATATTTT,CASSSRQAPSGNTIYF
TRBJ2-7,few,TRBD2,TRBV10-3,TGTGCCATCCTTAAGACTAGCGGCACCTACGAGCAGTACTTC,CAILKTSGTYEQYF
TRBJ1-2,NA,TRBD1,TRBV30,TGTGCCTGGAGGGACAGGGGCTATGGCTACACCTTC,CAWRDRGYGYTF
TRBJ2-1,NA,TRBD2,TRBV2,TGTGCCAGCGAGCGGGAGCTGAACAATGAGCAGTTCTTC,CASERELNNEQFF
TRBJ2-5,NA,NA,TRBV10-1,TGCGCCAGCAGAGGGGGAGGGGGGGGAACGGGAGAGACCCAGTACTTC,CASRGGGGGTGETQYF
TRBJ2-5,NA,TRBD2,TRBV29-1,TGCAGCGTTGTCGTATCGGGGGGGGTGGGAGAGACCCAGTACTTC,CSVVVSGGVGETQYF
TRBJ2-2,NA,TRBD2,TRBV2,TGTGCCAGCACCGGACTAGCGGGAGTCGGATTGCTTACCGGGGAGCTGTTTTTT,CASTGLAGVGLLTGELFF
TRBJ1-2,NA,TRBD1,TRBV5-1,TGCGCCAGCAGCTTGGCGAGTCAACAGGGGAGGTATGGCTACACCTTC,CASSLASQQGRYGYTF
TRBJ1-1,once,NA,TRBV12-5,TGTGCTAGTGCATATCAGGGGTTGGGGAAGACTGAAGCTTTCTTT,CASAYQGLGKTEAFF
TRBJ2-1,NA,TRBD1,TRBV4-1,TGCGCCAGCAGCCGGTTCAAGGACAGGGATGATGAGCAGTTCTTC,CASSRFKDRDDEQFF
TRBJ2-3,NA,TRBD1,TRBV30,TGTGCCTGGACACAGGGGACCACAGATACGCAGTATTTT,CAWTQGTTDTQYF
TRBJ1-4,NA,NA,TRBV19,TGTGCCAGTAGTATAGGTCTGCCCGGTGCCGCAACTAATGAAAAACTGTTTTTT,CASSIGLPGAATNEKLFF
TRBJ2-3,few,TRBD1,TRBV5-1,TGCGCCAGCAGCATCGGGACAGTCTCTAGCACAGATACGCAGTATTTT,CASSIGTVSSTDTQYF
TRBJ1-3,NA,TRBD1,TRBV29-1,TGCAGCGTTGGACAGGGGGCTGGAAACACCATATATTTT,CSVGQGAGNTIYF
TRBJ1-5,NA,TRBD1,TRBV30,TGTGCCTGGAGTGTGGGACAGGGGGGAAGTCAGCCCCAGCATTTT,CAWSVGQGGSQPQHF
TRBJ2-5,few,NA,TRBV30,TGTGCCTGGGTCGGAGGGATATCGCAAGAGACCCAGTACTTC,CAWVGGISQETQYF
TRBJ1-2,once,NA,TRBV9,TGTGCCAGCAGCGTGAACAGGGAAAACTATGGCTACACCTTC,CASSVNRENYGYTF
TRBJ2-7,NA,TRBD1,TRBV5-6,TGTGCCAGCAGCCCCACTCGGGACAGGGGGACGCAGTACTTC,CASSPTRDRGTQYF
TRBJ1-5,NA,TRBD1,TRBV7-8,TGTGCCAGCAGCTTCCGACAGGGCAAGGCTAGCAATCAGCCCCAGCATTTT,CASSFRQGKASNQPQHF
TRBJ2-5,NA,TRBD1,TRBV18,TGTGCCAGCTCACCACCGGCGGGACAGGGCGAGACCCAGTACTTC,CASSPPAGQGETQYF
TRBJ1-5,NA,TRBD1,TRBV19,TGTGCCAGTAGCCTAAGACAGGGTCAGCCCCAGCATTTT,CASSLRQGQPQHF
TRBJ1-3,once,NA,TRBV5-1,TGCGCCAGCAGCAATCAGGGGACCTCTGGAAACACCATATATTTT,CASSNQGTSGNTIYF
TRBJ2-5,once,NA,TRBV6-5,TGTGCCAGCAGAGCGAGGCCCCAAGAGACCCAGTACTTC,CASRARPQETQYF
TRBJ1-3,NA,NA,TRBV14,TGTGCCAGCCACACAGCCGGGGGTGGAAACACCATATATTTT,CASHTAGGGNTIYF
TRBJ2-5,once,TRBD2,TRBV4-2,TGTGCCAGCAGCCAAGGGACTAGCGGGGGGGGAGGAGAGACCCAGTACTTC,CASSQGTSGGGGETQYF
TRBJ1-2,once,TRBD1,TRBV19,TGTGCCAGTAGTCCCACAGGGGCGCCTTTTGGCTACACCTTC,CASSPTGAPFGYTF
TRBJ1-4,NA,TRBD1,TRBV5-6,TGTGCCAGCAGCTTAGACAGGGGGATCTCTGAAAAACTGTTTTTT,CASSLDRGISEKLFF
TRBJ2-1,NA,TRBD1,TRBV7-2,TGTGCCAGCAGCCTTCGGACAGGGGGCAATGAGCAGTTCTTC,CASSLRTGGNEQFF
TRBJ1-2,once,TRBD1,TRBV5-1,TGCGCCAGCAGTATGGCAGGACAGGGGTTCAATGGCTACACCTTC,CASSMAGQGFNGYTF
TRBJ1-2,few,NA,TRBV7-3,TGTGCCAGCAGCTCCGCTGGCAGGGCCACGCGTGGCTACACCTTC,CASSSAGRATRGYTF
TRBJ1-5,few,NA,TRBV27,TGTGCCAGCAGTTTATCCGCAGGGGGCAATCAGCCCCAGCATTTT,CASSLSAGGNQPQHF
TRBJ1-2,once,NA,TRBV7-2,TGTGCCAGCAGGACCCGAGGGTTCTCGGAAGGCTACACCTTC,CASRTRGFSEGYTF
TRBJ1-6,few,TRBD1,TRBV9,TGTGCCAGCAGCGTAGCAGGGACAGGGGTTCCCCTCCACTTT,CASSVAGTGVPLHF
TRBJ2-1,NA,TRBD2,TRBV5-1,TGCGCCAGCAGCTTGGGACTAGCGAGATATTACAATGAGCAGTTCTTC,CASSLGLARYYNEQFF
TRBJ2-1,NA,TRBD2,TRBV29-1,TGCAGCGTTGGCCATCTTAATAGCGGGAGGGACTACAATGAGCAGTTCTTC,CSVGHLNSGRDYNEQFF
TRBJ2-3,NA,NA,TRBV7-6,TGTGCCAGCAGCTTAGCTCGGTCTACCACAGATACGCAGTATTTT,CASSLARSTTDTQYF
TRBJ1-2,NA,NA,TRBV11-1,TGTGCCAGCAGCCTACAACAGGGCGATGGCTACACCTTC,CASSLQQGDGYTF
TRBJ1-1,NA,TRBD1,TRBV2,TGTGCCAGCAGGGACAGGGGGAATACTATGAACGCTGAAGCTTTCTTT,CASRDRGNTMNAEAFF